This T cell receptor (beta chain) derives from a study of shared clonotypes between healthy human individuals. Germline V gene data show CDR1 as SGHNT and CDR2 as YYREEE (reference sequence). Trimming cost V 3 bases and J 0 bases, with 11 bases left between them. The CDR3 spans 15 residues. The study, taken as a whole, reports: Generally, naive subsets (rather than memory subsets) showed larger estimated richness. Naive CD4 clonotypes were shared across a handful of donors at roughly 5.5%.

In the case of this clone: The target antigen is unknown. Other DNA sequences of this sample code for an identical CDR3.

Produced via immunoSEQ multiplex PCR; TCRdb's table is partial and in-frame only. Of millions of clones listed, 85% to 95% were seen once; the top ten hold 0.13%. The chain combines TRBV5-4 with TRBJ2-3; D is unclear. The material sequenced was naive CD4+ T cells sorted from blood. As for subset: CD45RA+ positively selected. The sequence was obtained from a man in his late teens or twenties in good health. The CDR3 here is CASSSDVTSTDTQYF. As DNA, the CDR3 is TGTGCCAGCAGCTCCGACGTTACTAGCACAGATACGCAGTATTTT.